This T cell receptor (beta chain) was observed in a study of blood T cell repertoires in COVID-19. In the study overall: Acute and convalescent COVID-19 specimens originated in the United States, Italy and Spain.

In the original analysis: Cell counts per sample came from amplifying reference gene primers. Method: immunoSEQ multiplex PCR; TCRdb's copy keeps in-frame clones and lacks some. D and trimming were read from the DNA, whereas the V and J calls and clone size are those reported in that table. The repertoire holds some 130,000 clones, 84% seen once, with around 13% in the top ten. CDR3 length equals 13 residues. The V gene end was trimmed by 7 bases and the J gene end by 7 bases; junction bases not matched to a gene: 8. Germline CDR1 reads SQVTM; CDR2 reads ANQGSEA. On this clone: The identical CDR3 is also encoded by other nucleotide sequences in the sample.

Sequenced: peripheral blood. This chain links TRBV29-1 with TRBJ2-5; TRBD2 agrees at 11 bases. This sequence originates from a human donor in a cohort sampled during active COVID-19. As DNA, the CDR3 is TGCAGCGCATATAGCGGGGGGGCGGGGACCCAGTACTTC. Translation gives CSAYSGGAGTQYF.